This T cell receptor (beta chain) was retrieved from a study of blood T cell repertoires in COVID-19 (TCRdb year 2020). Study-wide context: The collaborator samples originated in the United States, Italy and Spain and spanned the acute and convalescent phases of COVID-19. Samples came from the ongoing ImmuneRACE study (first 160 participants) plus 1,254 subjects from 6 global collaborators. A de-identified subject ID, COVID-19 status, age in years and sex were almost always included in the sample metadata. The material from the prospective study consisted of cDNA or gDNA derived from T cells, B-cell-depleted T cells, or PBMCs. A freely available public database, intended as a resource for researchers studying the immune response to SARS-CoV-2, is where the repertoires were released. Deeply sampled blood TCRbeta repertoires from subjects exposed to, actively infected with, or recovered from COVID-19 were included in the dataset. Where available, HLA class I and class II types were taken from metadata supplied by the sample provider and were not determined by assay-based typing.

CDR1 and CDR2 were assigned from the germline V gene as SNHLY and FYNNEI. Counted from cysteine to phenylalanine, this CDR3 has 16 amino acids. Only the CDR3 portion is preserved as DNA: 48 bases, with reading frame beginning at the first base. V has 6 bases trimmed and J has 5 bases trimmed; junction bases matching no gene number 14. Broad study findings and their caveats: The amount of clinical and demographic metadata varied by source and participant and was provided uncurated.

TCRbeta CDR3 regions were amplified from genomic DNA using the immunoSEQ Assay, a bias-controlled multiplex PCR. Under the source paper's analysis protocol: The number of nucleated cells in each sample was estimated by amplification of reference gene primers within the assay. To quantify the absolute abundance of each unique TCRbeta CDR3 rearrangement, sequence reads were collapsed and filtered. Productive Simpson clonality was computed per sample as the square root of Simpson's diversity index over productive rearrangements. Drawn from immuneACCESS, this table holds only the in-frame rearrangements with V and J called that TCRdb kept. Clones are partly lost; checked studies trace under half to an unresolved V gene and leave the rest unexplained. From that table come the V and J calls and clone size; the DNA was used to work out D and trimming. The sample records around 300,000 clones, around 87% of which are singletons. About 5.2% of the sample is held by the ten biggest clonotypes.

In this sample, this clone turned up once. Its antigen is still unknown. Base-call qualities are not available, and no considerably larger clone is one nucleotide away. Enrolling through a virtual design, the prospective study's participants ranged in age from roughly 18 to 90 years and lived across roughly 23 United States geographic areas. In the prospective study, cohorts were assigned on the basis of participant-reported clinical history obtained from a screening survey and a study questionnaire. Recovered participants in ImmuneRACE Cohort 3 were defined as having two consecutive negative NP/OP PCR tests, clearance from a healthcare professional, or resolution of symptoms. In the prospective study, mobile phlebotomists collected whole blood, serum and a nasopharyngeal or oropharyngeal swab from each participant. Participants in the prospective study had the option to provide additional blood draws and questionnaires over a roughly 2-month period. Before DNA extraction, prospective study blood samples were shipped either frozen or at room temperature.

The TCR originated in a woman in her 30s who had recovered from COVID-19. The sample was PBMCs or T cells enriched from blood (not recorded which). The rearranged segments are TRBV2 and TRBJ1-1, with 8 bases in between that match TRBD1. The nucleotide sequence is given as TGTGCCAGCAGAATAAACCACAGGGGGTCCAGGACTGAAGCTTTCTTT. It translates to CASRINHRGSRTEAFF.